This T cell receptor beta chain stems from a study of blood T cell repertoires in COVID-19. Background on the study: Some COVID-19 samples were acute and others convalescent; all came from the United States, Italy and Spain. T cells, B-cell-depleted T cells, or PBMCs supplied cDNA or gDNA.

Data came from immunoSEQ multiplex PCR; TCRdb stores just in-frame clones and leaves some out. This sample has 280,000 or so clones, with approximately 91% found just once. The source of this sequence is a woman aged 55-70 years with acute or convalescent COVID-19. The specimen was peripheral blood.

The CDR3 region has the DNA TGTGCCAGCAGCGGGGGACAGGACTACGAGCAGTACTTC. Translation gives CASSGGQDYEQYF. The chain links TRBV7-9 to TRBJ2-7; 8 bases line up with TRBD1. CDR3 length: 13 amino acids. Germline CDR1 reads SEHNR; CDR2 reads FQNEAQ (reference sequence). J gave up 3 bases and V 5 bases, and 3 bases lay outside the gene matches. Combining the CDR3 with reference TRBV7-9 and TRBJ2-7 gives the whole variable domain DTGVSQNPRHKITKRGQNVTFRCDPISEHNRLYWYRQTLGQGPEFLTYFQNEAQLEKSRLLSDRFSAERPKGSFSTLEIQRTEQGDSAMYLCASSGGQDYEQYFGPGTRLTVT.